These 17 T cell receptor beta chains were all obtained from the same sample, sequenced in a study of regulatory T cells in long-lasting Graves disease. Library construction for TCR beta used iRepertoire HTBI primers and Arm-PCR of CDR3 regions. TCRdb reprocessed the multiplex PCR reads with MiXCR, giving one entry per CDR3 protein. Of 650,000 to 700,000 distinct CDR3 sequences in the sample, about 32% were seen once. As to time point: persistent/refractory GD, antithyroid drugs over 5 years with positive TRAb. PBMC RNA served as the TCR library source. Sequenced here: peripheral blood mononuclear cells (PBMCs), sampled when the disease was refractory, from a patient treated with antithyroid drugs. The receptors were gathered from a female donor with Graves disease.

This clonotype was picked up many times. The chain employs TRBV28 and TRBJ1-2; 7 nucleotides match TRBD1. Germline values: CDR1 MDHEN, CDR2 SYDVKM. J gave up 4 bases and V 3 bases, and 8 bases lay outside the gene matches. This CDR3 has 15 residues. CDR3 sequence reads: CASSLPLGQTYGYTF. The CDR3 region has the DNA TGTGCCAGCAGTTTGCCGCTGGGACAGACCTATGGCTACACCTTC.

The chain couples TRBV19 to TRBJ2-5; 12 bases fit TRBD2. V shed 6 bases and J 2 bases; nucleotides not matched to a gene: 1. The CDR3 is 14 residues long. Germline CDR1 and CDR2: LNHDA and SQIVND (reference sequence). CDR3 sequence: CASSGLAGQETQYF. CDR3 bases: TGTGCCAGTAGCGGACTAGCGGGACAAGAGACCCAGTACTTC.

V usage is TRBV6-1 and J usage is TRBJ2-1; 12 bases align to TRBD1. Trimming cost V 6 bases and J 7 bases; bases outside gene matches: 4. CDR1 is MNHNS, CDR2 SASEGT, per germline. CDR3 length: 14 residues. The CDR3 bases are TGTGCCAGCAGGCGGGACAGGGGGCTTAATGAGCAGTTCTTC. This translates into CASRRDRGLNEQFF.

The chain links TRBV20-1 to TRBJ1-5; 7 bases map to TRBD1. The V segment lost 1 base and the J segment 0 bases; nucleotides outside the gene matches: 9. CDR3 size: 17 residues. Germline-derived CDR1 and CDR2 are DFQATT and SNEGSKA (reference sequence). CDR3 sequence (DNA): TGCAGTGCTAGAGGGGGGACAGAAGTCTATAGCAATCAGCCCCAGCATTTT. It yields the protein CSARGGTEVYSNQPQHF.

The chain is built from TRBV28 and TRBJ1-1; the match to TRBD1 covers 10 bases. Trimming removed 3 bases from V and 0 bases from J; junction bases left unmatched: 7. Germline CDR1 MDHEN, CDR2 SYDVKM. CDR3 size: 17 residues. This CDR3 reads CASSFRTGGSLNTEAFF. In DNA, the CDR3 is TGTGCCAGCAGTTTCAGGACAGGGGGGTCCCTGAACACTGAAGCTTTCTTT.

The chain has TRBV5-5 and TRBJ1-6; possibly TRBD1 for D (5 bases). The CDR3 totals 16 residues. CDR1 and CDR2 (germline): SGHKS, YYEKEE (reference sequence). The V and J ends lost 0 bases and 0 bases respectively, with 7 bases between them. The CDR3 nucleotides read TGTGCCAGCAGCTTGGGGGGGGTCTCCTATAATTCACCCCTCCACTTT. Translated, it gives CASSLGGVSYNSPLHF.

This clonotype has a handful of counts. The rearrangement joins TRBV20-1 to TRBJ2-7; D is unresolved. V lost 3 bases, J lost 3 bases, and 9 bases lay in between. CDR1 is DFQATT, CDR2 SNEGSKA, per germline (reference sequence). The CDR3 runs 12 residues. Here the CDR3 DNA reads TGCAGTGCTAGTCCGGCAATCTACGAGCAGTACTTC. It specifies CSASPAIYEQYF.

The chain uses TRBV18 and TRBJ1-1, with 10 positions matching TRBD1. Germline V gene sequence: CDR1 KGHSH, CDR2 LQKENI. This CDR3 is 14 amino acids long. V shed 3 bases, J shed 11 bases, and the junction held 9 bases outside the gene matches. CDR3 nucleotides: TGTGCCAGCTCACCGAGAGGACAGGGGGTGGATGCTTTCTTT. Its translation: CASSPRGQGVDAFF. The entire variable domain, with the rest obtained from reference TRBV18 and TRBJ1-1, is as follows: NAGVMQNPRHLVRRRGQEARLRCSPMKGHSHVYWYRQLPEEGLKFMVYLQKENIIDESGMPKERFSAEFPKEGPSILRIQQVVRGDSAAYFCASSPRGQGVDAFFGQGTRLTVV.

This rearrangement joins TRBV14 to TRBJ2-7; no definite D call. The CDR3 sequence is 12 residues long. Trimming pared 0 bases from V and 6 bases from J, leaving 6 bases between. CDR1 SGHDN and CDR2 FVKESK come from the germline V gene. Here the CDR3 reads CASSQDRSEQYF. The CDR3, as DNA: TGTGCCAGCAGCCAAGATCGATCCGAGCAGTACTTC.

The CDR3 region has the DNA TGTGCCAGCAGTGAATCAGGTAGCGGGTACACCGGGGAGCTGTTTTTT. Encoded protein: CASSESGSGYTGELFF. J is TRBJ2-2 and V is TRBV25-1, with TRBD2 matching over 7 bases. V was clipped by 1 base and J by 3 bases; unmatched bases: 5. CDR3 length: 16 residues. CDR1 and CDR2 from the germline V gene are MGHDK and SYGVNS.

V gene TRBV5-5 combines with J gene TRBJ1-1; D unclear. V dropped 5 bases and J dropped 0 bases, with 17 bases sitting between them. The CDR3 is made up of 16 amino acids. Germline lookup yields CDR1 SGHKS and CDR2 YYEKEE (reference sequence). CDR3 protein: CASRFVLGSMNTEAFF. DNA for the CDR3: TGTGCCAGCAGATTTGTGTTGGGGAGCATGAACACTGAAGCTTTCTTT.

The V call is TRBV10-2, the J call TRBJ1-1; 7 bases fit TRBD1. V was pared by 6 bases and J by 3 bases, with 7 bases of the junction left unmatched. Germline CDR1 reads WSHSY; CDR2 reads SAAADI. This CDR3 is 14 amino acids long. The CDR3 protein is CASRDRSVYTEAFF. Here the CDR3 DNA reads TGCGCCAGCAGGGACAGGTCGGTGTACACTGAAGCTTTCTTT.

The chain carries TRBV20-1 and TRBJ2-7, with D possibly TRBD1 on 6 matching bases. The last part of the DNA fits TRBJ2-4 better; the J call may be wrong. CDR3 length: 15 amino acids. Germline assignment: CDR1 DFQATT and CDR2 SNEGSKA (reference sequence). Written as DNA, the CDR3 is TGCAGTGCTAGAGATCAGGGGAGAGGCAAAAACATTCAGTACTTC. This codes for CSARDQGRGKNIQYF.

A few counts support this clonotype. J is TRBJ1-2 and V is TRBV30; D possibly corresponds to TRBD1 (5 bases). The V end lost 4 bases, the J end lost 6 bases, and 21 bases lay between the germline ends. The CDR3 is 15 amino acids. Looked up from germline, CDR1 is GTSNPN and CDR2 is SVGIG (reference sequence). In DNA form, the CDR3 reads TGTGCCTGGATCAGACAAAAGGGACTTCAAAATGGCTACACCTTC. It yields the protein CAWIRQKGLQNGYTF.

This sequence joins TRBV9 and TRBJ2-7; TRBD1 matches at 11 bases. The CDR3 loop spans 15 amino acids. Looked up from germline, CDR1 is SGDLS and CDR2 is YYNGEE. V lost 3 bases and J lost 3; bases outside the gene matches: 5. The CDR3 region has the DNA TGTGCCAGCAGCGAGGGGACAGGGGGGTTCTACGAGCAGTACTTC. This encodes CASSEGTGGFYEQYF.

This clonotype was seen only a few times. The V call is TRBV12-3 or TRBV12-4, the J call TRBJ2-1, with 7 bases identical to TRBD2. Trimming cost V 0 bases and J 3 bases; bases outside gene matches: 8. The CDR3 has 17 residues. In nucleotides, the CDR3 is TGTGCCAGCAGTTTAGCGCGGGCTAGCGGATTCTACAATGAGCAGTTCTTC. Translated, it gives CASSLARASGFYNEQFF.

This clonotype was detected ten times or more. V gene TRBV12-3 or TRBV12-4 combines with J gene TRBJ2-7; 16 nucleotides align to TRBD2. The V gene end was trimmed by 4 bases and the J gene end by 5 bases; junction bases not matched to a gene: 14. CDR3 length equals 19 residues. The CDR3 DNA sequence: TGTGCCAGCAGTTCCCCTCTAAGGGGACTAGCGGGAGGGCTGAACGAGCAGTACTTC. Protein product: CASSSPLRGLAGGLNEQYF.